Presented here are 13 T cell receptor beta chains from one specimen sequenced in a study of blood T cell repertoires in COVID-19. Clones were sequenced by immunoSEQ multiplex PCR, and TCRdb holds only the in-frame ones, with some missing. The top ten clones hold around 4% of a sample with about 250,000 clones, nearly 90% of them seen once. The specimen sequenced was PBMCs or T cells enriched from blood (not recorded which). The receptors stem from a woman in her twenties or thirties with acute COVID-19.

This chain joins TRBV18 and TRBJ2-1; D call uncertain. The CDR3 is made up of 16 amino acids. Trimming removed 3 bases from V and 3 bases from J, with 15 bases in between. Germline loops: CDR1 KGHSH, CDR2 LQKENI. As DNA, the CDR3 is TGTGCCAGCTCACCCCTCGAGGTAGGAGTCTACAATGAGCAGTTCTTC. Its protein product is CASSPLEVGVYNEQFF.

The chain employs TRBV7-3 and TRBJ1-2, with TRBD1 identical over 9 bases. V shed 4 bases and J 10 bases; nucleotides not matched to a gene: 7. The CDR3 covers 13 residues. From germline, CDR1 is SGHTA and CDR2 FQGTGA. Here the CDR3 reads CASSSRTGEFYTF. The CDR3 bases are TGTGCCAGCAGCTCTCGGACAGGGGAGTTCTACACCTTC.

This clone was found a few times. V is TRBV7-9 and J is TRBJ1-3; D is uncertain. The CDR3 is made up of 12 amino acids. The V end was cut by 5 bases, the J end by 10 bases, with 12 bases between. Germline-derived CDR1 and CDR2 are SEHNR and FQNEAQ (reference sequence). The CDR3 region has the DNA TGTGCCAGCAGCCCCCCCAAAGAGACCATATATTTT. Amino acids: CASSPPKETIYF.

The gene calls are TRBV4-1 and TRBJ1-4, with TRBD1 matching over 11 bases. The V gene's germline CDR1 is MGHRA and CDR2 YSYEKL. Unmatched junction bases numbered 9, after V lost 8 bases and J lost 10 bases. The CDR3 consists of 14 residues. In DNA form, the CDR3 reads TGCGCCAGCGGGGACAGGGGGGGACCGCGAAAACTGTTTTTT. This codes for CASGDRGGPRKLFF.

This chain connects TRBV28 to TRBJ2-5; no definite D call. The CDR3 has 12 residues. The V end was cut by 5 bases, the J end by 5 bases, with 9 bases between. From germline, CDR1 is MDHEN and CDR2 SYDVKM. CDR3 sequence (DNA): TGTGCCAGCAGTCCGGGTTGGGAGACCCAGTACTTC. This translates into CASSPGWETQYF.

V and J are TRBV10-3 and TRBJ2-3; weak D call: TRBD1 (6 bases). The CDR3 length is 14 residues. V was pared by 6 bases and J by 5 bases, with 15 bases between. CDR1 is ENHRY, CDR2 SYGVKD, per germline. CDR3: CAISTGTRLDTQYF. CDR3 DNA sequence: TGTGCCATCAGCACCGGGACACGACTAGATACGCAGTATTTT.

As to this clone: Other DNA variants within this sample encode the same CDR3. The chain recombines TRBV9 with TRBJ1-1, with D possibly being TRBD1 (5 bases). The germline CDR1 and CDR2 sequences are SGDLS and YYNGEE. The V and J ends lost 0 bases and 3 bases respectively, with 9 bases between them. The CDR3 is made up of 14 amino acids. The CDR3 DNA follows: TGTGCCAGCAGCGTAGGGGGAGGGGACACTGAAGCTTTCTTT. Its protein product is CASSVGGGDTEAFF.

This chain joins TRBV3-1 (or the pseudogene TRBV3-2) and TRBJ2-6; D unclear. V was clipped by 0 bases and J by 4 bases, with 4 bases between them. Germline loops: CDR1 LGHDT, CDR2 YNNKEL (reference sequence). The CDR3 is made up of 14 amino acids. The CDR3 spells CASSQDLGANVLTF. As DNA, the CDR3 is TGTGCCAGCAGCCAAGATCTCGGGGCCAACGTCCTGACTTTC.

This chain joins TRBV3-1 (or the pseudogene TRBV3-2) and TRBJ1-4, with no clear D. V shed 0 bases and J shed 5 bases, with 10 bases lying between them. Germline CDR1 reads LGHDT; CDR2 reads YNNKEL (reference sequence). This CDR3 spans 15 amino acids. The CDR3 reads CASSQDPEENEKLFF. As DNA, the CDR3 is TGTGCCAGCAGCCAAGACCCCGAGGAAAATGAAAAACTGTTTTTT.

The chain links TRBV18 to TRBJ1-3; D is unresolved. The V gene's germline CDR1 is KGHSH and CDR2 LQKENI. V gave up 8 bases and J gave up 5 bases, with 10 bases separating them. This CDR3 has 12 amino acids. In nucleotides, the CDR3 is TGTGCCAGCCAAGCGGCCCGAAACACCATATATTTT. Its translation is CASQAARNTIYF.

This clone has more than one count but fewer than ten. The V gene is TRBV7-2, the J gene TRBJ1-4; D unresolved. The CDR3 contains 16 residues. CDR1 is SGHTA, CDR2 FQGNSA, per germline. V was shortened by 5 bases and J by 8 bases, with 21 bases between the two germline ends. The CDR3 nucleotides are TGTGCCAGCAGCCCCCTTGAGGGTGCAGGTGGGGAAAAACTGTTTTTT. Translating it yields CASSPLEGAGGEKLFF. The whole variable domain, filled in from reference TRBV7-2 and TRBJ1-4, reads GAGVSQSPSNKVTEKGKDVELRCDPISGHTALYWYRQSLGQGLEFLIYFQGNSAPDKSGLPSDRFSAERTGGSVSTLTIQRTQQEDSAVYLCASSPLEGAGGEKLFFGSGTQLSVL.

In the case of this clone: Other DNA sequences from this sample encode an identical CDR3 as well. CDR3 nucleotide sequence: TGTGCCAGCTCACCGAGCGGGCGCGACGAGCAGTACTTC. It is translated as CASSPSGRDEQYF. This sequence joins TRBV18 and TRBJ2-7, with D possibly being TRBD2 (6 bases). The CDR3 is made up of 13 amino acids. Between the trimmed V and J ends, which lost 3 bases and 5 bases, there was a span of 11 bases. Germline V gene lookup returns CDR1 KGHSH and CDR2 LQKENI.

Note on this clone: The junction departs from the called germline gene at one end, perhaps through a read error. This chain joins TRBV3-1 (or the pseudogene TRBV3-2) and TRBJ1-1; tentatively, D is TRBD1 (6 bases). CDR3 length: 13 residues. Germline values: CDR1 LGHDT, CDR2 YNNKEL (reference sequence). This chain's CDR3 is CASSQGRGGGELF. CDR3 DNA: TGTGCCAGCAGCCAAGGTCGGGGAGGGGGAGAACTCTTT.